The present TCR beta chain was sequenced within a study of response to subunit inactivated influenza vaccine. General observations from the study: Each seasonal influenza vaccination, the authors suggested, recruits few new T cells.

Notes on this clonotype: Its antigen is still unknown.

The CDR3 consists of 16 residues. V lost 5 bases to trimming and J lost 5 bases, with 19 bases between them. CDR1 is MNHEY and CDR2 is SMNVEV in the germline V gene (reference sequence). TCRdb redid the calling of the RT-PCR reads with MiXCR, one entry per CDR3 protein. The table records 550,000 to 800,000 distinct CDR3 sequences, 15% to 18% of them present only once. The sequenced sample was PBMCs from blood, obtained 11 to 12 days after vaccination. The rearrangement joins TRBV27 to TRBJ2-1; D is possibly TRBD2 (5 bases). The sequence was collected from a man in his fifties or sixties who received an inactivated influenza vaccine. The CDR3 coding sequence is TGTGCCAGCAGTCCTCTGATCAGCGGCCTAAACAATGAGCAGTTCTTC. Translated, it gives CASSPLISGLNNEQFF.